The text below deals with one T cell receptor beta chain. The data originate from a study of blood T cell repertoires in COVID-19. The overall study: Researchers got acute and convalescent COVID-19 samples from the United States, Italy and Spain.

The V end lost 8 bases, the J end lost 5 bases, and 22 bases lay between the germline ends. The CDR3 extends over 16 amino acids. Germline values: CDR1 MDHEN, CDR2 SYDVKM. TCRdb keeps only in-frame clones here, not all; method: immunoSEQ multiplex PCR. The sample includes about 51,000 clones, around 90% of them seen just once. This sequence originates from a middle-aged man with acute or convalescent COVID-19. V usage is TRBV28 and J usage is TRBJ2-1; D may be TRBD1 (5 bases). Sequenced sample: peripheral blood. CDR3 nucleotides: TGTGCCAGCGGATCCCATACAGGATCGTTCAACAATGAGCAGTTCTTC. Its translation is CASGSHTGSFNNEQFF.